This TCR beta chain was identified during a study of OX40 agonist ivuxolimab in advanced cancers. In the study overall: Among those enrolled, mean age was roughly 62 years (range about 23 to 85) and 75% to 85% were male. Partial responses were achieved by three patients: one hepatocellular carcinoma, two cutaneous melanoma. Findings of the study overall: CD8+ T cells showed, on average, more clonal expansion than CD4+ cells. By week 6 at 0.1 to 3.0 mg/kg, blood CD4+ and CD8+ T cells had expanded clonally.

The CDR3 contains 17 residues. With 8 bases removed from V and 4 bases from J, the gap between germline ends came to 24 bases. The germline gives CDR1 KGHSH, CDR2 LQKENI. Notes on this clone: Antigen: not known.

Profiled with immunoSEQ multiplex PCR; TCRdb holds only in-frame clones, not every one. The sample consists of about 62,000 clones, 90% to 95% of them appearing once. The chain has TRBV18 and TRBJ1-3; D is perhaps TRBD1 (6 bases). The sequencing here drew on CD4+ or CD8+ T cells sorted from blood, taken in a trial of the OX40 agonist ivuxolimab. This TCR came from an adult with an advanced solid tumor such as melanoma, head and neck, liver or kidney cancer. The CDR3 protein is CASDQDSERTTGNTIYF. The CDR3, as DNA: TGTGCCAGCGATCAGGACAGCGAAAGAACCACCGGAAACACCATATATTTT.